Detailed here is one T cell receptor beta chain. The sample is drawn from a study of blood T cell repertoires in COVID-19. Study information: Acute and convalescent COVID-19 specimens originated in the United States, Italy and Spain. In each case, the material was cDNA or gDNA derived from T cells, B-cell-depleted T cells, or PBMCs.

V lost 7 bases and J 9 bases, leaving 25 bases between the germline ends. Germline V gene data show CDR1 as MNHEY and CDR2 as SMNVEV (reference sequence). The CDR3 spans 16 residues. TCRdb keeps only in-frame clones here, not all; method: immunoSEQ multiplex PCR. This sample has about 180,000 clones; roughly 89% occur once, and the top ten carry approximately 2.3%. The sample comprised PBMCs or T cells enriched from blood (not recorded which). The TCR sequence derives from a middle-aged woman with acute COVID-19. V usage is TRBV27 and J usage is TRBJ2-1; tentatively, D is TRBD2 (6 bases). This CDR3 is CASTPRRTIETGEQFF. Written as DNA, the CDR3 is TGTGCCAGCACCCCCAGGCGGACTATAGAGACGGGTGAGCAGTTCTTC.